Following are 25 T cell receptor beta chains from one sample sequenced in a study of blood T cells in healthy people across ages. A second 7 to 11 cycle PCR used barcoded and J-beta primers. TCRdb redid the calling of the 5' RACE reads with MiXCR, one entry per CDR3 protein. Among 2 million or so distinct CDR3 sequences listed, around half were seen once. Sequencing used blood. The source of these receptors is a woman between 40 and 55 years old in good health.

The rearrangement uses TRBV27 and TRBJ1-2; D is unresolved. Deletions cut 5 bases from V and 7 bases from J, with 14 bases between. This CDR3 has 13 residues. Germline CDR1 MNHEY, CDR2 SMNVEV (reference sequence). CDR3 in DNA: TGTGCCAGCAGTGCCCCGGGAAAAAGTGGCTACACCTTC. This translates into CASSAPGKSGYTF.

The chain links TRBV4-2 to TRBJ2-5; weak D call: TRBD1 (7 bases). The DNA matches TRBJ2-7 better at its end, which makes the J call doubtful. CDR1 and CDR2 (germline): LGHNA, YNFKEQ. CDR3 size: 15 residues. The CDR3 nucleotides read TGTGCCAGCAGCCAACGGGGGCAGGGGGGCAGCGAGCAGTACTTC. This sequence encodes CASSQRGQGGSEQYF.

The chain joins TRBV27 to TRBJ2-5, with 7 bases identical to TRBD1. The CDR3 has 14 amino acids. From germline, CDR1 is MNHEY and CDR2 SMNVEV (reference sequence). Unmatched junction bases numbered 8, after V lost 0 bases and J lost 10 bases. The CDR3 loop reads CASSLSGTDKSQYF. In DNA, the CDR3 is TGTGCCAGCAGTTTATCGGGGACAGATAAGAGCCAGTACTTC.

The chain employs TRBV19 and TRBJ2-1, with 7 bases identical to TRBD1. After removal of 4 bases from V and 10 bases from J, the junction contained 7 bases not matched to a gene. The CDR3 totals 13 residues. Germline CDR1 is LNHDA and CDR2 is SQIVND (reference sequence). Written as DNA, the CDR3 is TGTGCCAGTAGTACCAAGACAGGGTACGAGCAGTTCTTC. Its protein product is CASSTKTGYEQFF.

This clonotype was detected only a few times. The chain links TRBV4-1 to TRBJ2-3; 10 bases are a match to TRBD2. The ends lost 1 base at V and 2 bases at J; junction bases unmatched: 6. The CDR3 is 17 amino acids. The V gene's germline CDR1 is MGHRA and CDR2 YSYEKL. The CDR3 DNA reads TGCGCCAGCAGCCAAGTACCTAGCGGGGGAATCACAGATACGCAGTATTTT. Translated: CASSQVPSGGITDTQYF.

In its sample, this clonotype was seen a few times. The chain uses TRBV7-2 and TRBJ2-7; the D is unclear. The CDR3 contains 13 residues. V dropped 2 bases and J dropped 6 bases, with 11 bases sitting between them. The germline V gene has CDR1 SGHTA and CDR2 FQGNSA. The chain's CDR3 is CASSLYWVGEQYF. CDR3 in DNA: TGTGCCAGCAGCTTATATTGGGTTGGCGAGCAGTACTTC.

The chain uses TRBV6-2 or TRBV6-3 and TRBJ2-1; a possible D gene is TRBD2 (6 bases). Germline CDR1 MNHEY, CDR2 SVGEGT. This CDR3 contains 16 residues. The V gene lost 6 bases and the J gene lost 0 bases, with 15 bases spanning the gap. In DNA form, the CDR3 reads TGTGCCAGCAGCTCAGTGGACTACAGCTCCTACAATGAGCAGTTCTTC. Translating it yields CASSSVDYSSYNEQFF.

This clonotype was detected only a few times. The chain combines TRBV20-1 with TRBJ2-1, with D possibly matching TRBD1 (5 bases). The length of the CDR3 is 14 residues. Trimming left V 3 bases short and J 7 bases short, with 16 bases between. Germline V gene sequence: CDR1 DFQATT, CDR2 SNEGSKA (reference sequence). The CDR3 nucleotides are TGCAGTGCTAGTGGGCAGGGTAAAGGTAATGAGCAGTTCTTC. Protein product: CSASGQGKGNEQFF.

V gene TRBV28 combines with J gene TRBJ2-5, with 8 positions matching TRBD2. Germline CDR1 reads MDHEN; CDR2 reads SYDVKM. This CDR3 has 15 residues. J gave up 0 bases and V 5 bases, and 5 bases lay outside the gene matches. CDR3 sequence: CASSTSGGYQETQYF. CDR3 DNA: TGTGCCAGCAGTACCAGCGGGGGATACCAAGAGACCCAGTACTTC.

This clonotype came up a few times. The V and J genes are TRBV28 and TRBJ2-7; TRBD2 matches at 9 bases. The CDR3 totals 13 residues. Trimming removed 2 bases from V and 5 bases from J; junction bases left unmatched: 1. CDR1 is MDHEN, CDR2 SYDVKM, per germline. The CDR3 spells CASSLLAGNEQYF. The CDR3 DNA reads TGTGCCAGCAGTTTACTAGCGGGGAACGAGCAGTACTTC.

This clonotype appeared many times. The chain uses TRBV29-1 and TRBJ2-7; unclear D gene. Germline V gives CDR1 SQVTM, CDR2 ANQGSEA. This CDR3 region has 13 residues. Trimming removed 4 bases at V and 6 bases at J, with 16 bases between. The CDR3 region has the DNA TGCAGCGTTGGACCCCGAACCTACTCCGAGCAGTACTTC. It specifies CSVGPRTYSEQYF.

The chain combines TRBV6-5 with TRBJ2-7; 9 positions match TRBD2. The junction had 7 bases not matched to a gene; V was cut back by 6 bases and J by 1 base. Per germline, CDR1 MNHEY and CDR2 SVGAGI. CDR3 length: 15 amino acids. The DNA for the CDR3 is TGTGCCAGCAGGGCCGGGACTAGCCGATCCTACGAGCAGTACTTC. Translation: CASRAGTSRSYEQYF.

The chain carries TRBV15 and TRBJ2-7; D is tentatively TRBD1 or TRBD2 (7 bases each). The J call may be in error: the DNA end matches TRBJ2-5 better. The CDR3 length is 12 residues. The germline CDR1 and CDR2 sequences are LNHNV and YYDKDF (reference sequence). In nucleotides, the CDR3 is TGTGCCACCAATCAGGGGGGGGAGACCCAGTACTTC. This gives the protein CATNQGGETQYF.

This clonotype was seen a single time. The V call is TRBV11-2, the J call TRBJ2-3; the D is unclear. Germline V gives CDR1 SGHAT, CDR2 FQNNGV. V was clipped by 0 bases and J by 2 bases, with 9 bases between them. The CDR3 is made up of 15 amino acids. Written as DNA, the CDR3 is TGTGCCAGCAGCTTAGAGGGCTACCACACAGATACGCAGTATTTT. Its protein product is CASSLEGYHTDTQYF. Combining the CDR3 with reference TRBV11-2 and TRBJ2-3 gives the whole variable domain EAGVAQSPRYKIIEKRQSVAFWCNPISGHATLYWYQQILGQGPKLLIQFQNNGVVDDSQLPKDRFSAERLKGVDSTLKIQPAKLEDSAVYLCASSLEGYHTDTQYFGPGTRLTVL.

In the case of this clonotype: Germline and junction disagree at one end, which may indicate a read error. The chain uses TRBV7-9 and TRBJ1-2, with 8 bases aligning to TRBD1. CDR3 size: 15 residues. Germline CDR1 is SEHNR and CDR2 is FQNEAQ (reference sequence). The CDR3 sequence: CASSLTGEGSYDYTF. CDR3 nucleotide sequence: TGTGCCAGCAGCTTGACAGGGGAAGGAAGCTATGACTACACCTTC.

This clonotype has just one count. The chain combines TRBV4-3 with TRBJ2-1; 8 nucleotides line up with TRBD2. CDR1 and CDR2 (germline): LGHNA, YSLEER. Trimming took 0 bases from V and 7 from J; bases not matched to a gene: 11. This CDR3 contains 17 residues. The CDR3 DNA follows: TGCGCCAGCAGCCAAGACTTACGGGGGGGCCCATGGAATGAGCAGTTCTTC. Translated: CASSQDLRGGPWNEQFF.

The J gene is TRBJ2-1, the V gene TRBV4-2; TRBD2 matches at 13 bases. CDR1 and CDR2 (germline): LGHNA, YNFKEQ. After removal of 0 bases from V and 7 bases from J, the junction contained 3 bases not matched to a gene. The CDR3 runs to 16 residues. CDR3 protein: CASSQERLAGGNEQFF. In DNA, the CDR3 is TGTGCCAGCAGCCAAGAACGACTAGCGGGGGGTAATGAGCAGTTCTTC.

This clonotype has more than one count but fewer than ten. The V and J genes are TRBV29-1 and TRBJ2-3; the D is unclear. Germline CDR1 SQVTM, CDR2 ANQGSEA. With 6 bases removed from V and 6 bases from J, the gap between germline ends came to 4 bases. This CDR3 is built from 9 residues. CDR3 loop: CSVADTQYF. CDR3 DNA sequence: TGCAGCGTGGCCGATACGCAGTATTTT.

This clonotype was found a few times. The chain joins TRBV6-2 or TRBV6-3 to TRBJ2-7, with 7 nucleotides matching TRBD1. The CDR3 loop spans 14 amino acids. V trimming: 6 bases; J trimming: 3 bases; junction bases outside the gene matches: 8. Germline V lookup: CDR1 MNHEY, CDR2 SVGEGT. The CDR3 is CASRPLRQGYEQYF. As DNA, the CDR3 is TGTGCCAGCAGACCCCTCCGACAGGGCTACGAGCAGTACTTC.

This clonotype was found a few times. The chain has TRBV29-1 and TRBJ2-1; TRBD2 matches at 7 bases. Germline-derived CDR1 and CDR2 are SQVTM and ANQGSEA. Germline trimming cut 1 base from V and 9 bases from J; bases unmatched to any gene: 6. The CDR3 sequence is 13 residues long. In nucleotides, the CDR3 is TGCAGCGTTGAAGGAGTAGGCGGGGGTGAGCAGTTCTTC. The encoded protein is CSVEGVGGGEQFF.

In its sample, this clonotype was seen many times. The CDR3 spells CSVEDRGGYTF. The CDR3 region has the DNA TGCAGCGTTGAAGATAGGGGTGGCTACACCTTC. The chain recombines TRBV29-1 with TRBJ1-2, with TRBD1 as a possible D gene (5 bases). From germline, CDR1 is SQVTM and CDR2 ANQGSEA. The V end lost 0 bases, the J end lost 7 bases, and 6 bases lay between the germline ends. This CDR3 is built from 11 residues.

The chain combines TRBV2 with TRBJ2-1; D ambiguous. This CDR3 has 11 amino acids. Germline V gene data show CDR1 as SNHLY and CDR2 as FYNNEI. Trimming took off 0 bases at V and 14 bases at J, with 8 bases between the two ends. The DNA of the CDR3 is TGTGCCAGCAGTGAAGCTGGGCAGGAGTTCTTC. Protein sequence: CASSEAGQEFF.

The chain carries TRBV5-1 and TRBJ2-7; 8 nucleotides align to TRBD1. Judging by the DNA end, TRBJ2-5 fits better; the J call may be wrong. This CDR3 comprises 13 residues. The germline CDR1 and CDR2 sequences are SGHRS and YFSETQ. In DNA, the CDR3 is TGCGCCAGCATGGGGATGCAGGGGGCGACCCAGTACTTC. Translating gives CASMGMQGATQYF.

The chain is built from TRBV3-1 and TRBJ1-2; TRBD1 might be the D (6 bases). This CDR3 contains 16 residues. CDR1 LGHDT and CDR2 YNNKEL come from the germline V gene (reference sequence). Trimming pared 2 bases from V and 5 bases from J, leaving 18 bases between. CDR3 sequence (DNA): TGTGCCAGCAGCCAATCGTTGAGGACAGTCCTATATGGCTACACCTTC. Translating it yields CASSQSLRTVLYGYTF.

CDR3 DNA sequence: TGCGCCAGCAGCTTGGATCAGGGCTACGAGCAGTACTTC. The encoded protein is CASSLDQGYEQYF. The chain links TRBV5-1 to TRBJ2-7; TRBD1 is a possible D gene (5 bases). Germline CDR1 is SGHRS and CDR2 is YFSETQ. The CDR3 loop spans 13 amino acids. With 0 bases removed from V and 3 bases from J, the gap between germline ends came to 7 bases.